Listed below are T cell receptor beta chains from one sample, sequenced in a study of blood T cell repertoires in COVID-19. Repertoires were generated with immunoSEQ multiplex PCR, while TCRdb's copy carries only in-frame clones and drops some. Of around 320,000 clones in the sample, approximately 88% were seen once. Material: peripheral blood. These receptors came from a woman aged 25 to 39 who had recovered from COVID-19. The CDR3 runs from the conserved cysteine through the conserved F or W. D genes are given only for firm matches. Clone sizes are given selectively: once, few, many, or a class where the clone is expanded.

V gene: TRBV6-5; D gene: NA; clone size: NA; J gene: TRBJ1-3; CDR3 protein: CASSNSQSGNTIYF; CDR3 DNA: TGTGCCAGCAGTAATTCCCAGTCTGGAAACACCATATATTTT
V gene: TRBV30; D gene: NA; clone size: NA; J gene: TRBJ1-5; CDR3 protein: CAWSPGGQPQHF; CDR3 DNA: TGTGCCTGGAGTCCGGGGGGCCAGCCCCAGCATTTT
V gene: TRBV3-1/TRBV3-2; D gene: NA; clone size: NA; J gene: TRBJ1-5; CDR3 protein: CASSASWTTNQPQHF; CDR3 DNA: TGTGCCAGCAGCGCCTCCTGGACAACGAATCAGCCCCAGCATTTT
V gene: TRBV19; D gene: TRBD1; clone size: NA; J gene: TRBJ2-3; CDR3 protein: CASSRLGTGVDTQYF; CDR3 DNA: TGTGCCAGTAGTCGACTCGGGACAGGGGTAGATACGCAGTATTTT
V gene: TRBV6-5; D gene: TRBD2; clone size: NA; J gene: TRBJ2-3; CDR3 protein: CASSYSIGTSGNQYF; CDR3 DNA: TGTGCCAGCAGTTACTCGATCGGGACTAGCGGTAATCAGTATTTT
V gene: TRBV6-2/TRBV6-3; D gene: NA; clone size: NA; J gene: TRBJ1-2; CDR3 protein: CASSFRESYGYTF; CDR3 DNA: TGTGCCAGCAGTTTCCGAGAAAGCTATGGCTACACCTTC
V gene: TRBV28; D gene: NA; clone size: NA; J gene: TRBJ1-3; CDR3 protein: CASSPRSGNTIYF; CDR3 DNA: TGTGCCAGCTCCCCGCGCTCTGGAAACACCATATATTTT
V gene: TRBV3-1/TRBV3-2; D gene: TRBD2; clone size: NA; J gene: TRBJ2-3; CDR3 protein: CASSQDWGGSTDTQYF; CDR3 DNA: TGTGCCAGCAGCCAAGATTGGGGGGGATCCACAGATACGCAGTATTTT
V gene: TRBV15; D gene: TRBD1; clone size: NA; J gene: TRBJ1-1; CDR3 protein: CATSRGQGVTEAFF; CDR3 DNA: TGTGCCACCAGCAGAGGACAGGGGGTAACTGAAGCTTTCTTT
V gene: TRBV12-5; D gene: TRBD1; clone size: NA; J gene: TRBJ2-2; CDR3 protein: CASGLASGGNTGELFF; CDR3 DNA: TGTGCTAGTGGTTTGGCTTCAGGGGGGAACACCGGGGAGCTGTTTTTT
V gene: TRBV6-2/TRBV6-3; D gene: TRBD1; clone size: NA; J gene: TRBJ2-7; CDR3 protein: CASSYARTGATYEQYF; CDR3 DNA: TGTGCCAGCAGTTACGCCCGGACAGGAGCTACCTACGAGCAGTACTTC
V gene: TRBV6-5; D gene: NA; clone size: many; J gene: TRBJ1-1; CDR3 protein: CASSYSTGTEAFF; CDR3 DNA: TGTGCCAGCAGTTACTCGACAGGCACTGAAGCTTTCTTT
V gene: TRBV18; D gene: NA; clone size: few; J gene: TRBJ2-1; CDR3 protein: CASSPQAYNEQFF; CDR3 DNA: TGTGCCAGCTCACCCCAAGCTTACAATGAGCAGTTCTTC
V gene: TRBV3-1/TRBV3-2; D gene: NA; clone size: NA; J gene: TRBJ1-5; CDR3 protein: CASSQNTGNQPQHF; CDR3 DNA: TGTGCCAGCAGCCAAAACACAGGGAATCAGCCCCAGCATTTT
V gene: TRBV2; D gene: TRBD1; clone size: NA; J gene: TRBJ1-2; CDR3 protein: CASHRGQGYGYTF; CDR3 DNA: TGTGCCAGCCACAGGGGACAGGGTTATGGCTACACCTTC
V gene: TRBV4-3; D gene: TRBD1; clone size: NA; J gene: TRBJ2-5; CDR3 protein: CASSHALGQSQETQYF; CDR3 DNA: TGCGCCAGCAGCCACGCCCTGGGACAGAGCCAAGAGACCCAGTACTTC
V gene: TRBV6-6; D gene: TRBD1; clone size: NA; J gene: TRBJ1-1; CDR3 protein: CASSPWGRGRGDTEAFF; CDR3 DNA: TGTGCCAGCAGTCCCTGGGGGAGGGGGCGGGGGGACACTGAAGCTTTCTTT
V gene: TRBV9; D gene: TRBD1; clone size: NA; J gene: TRBJ1-3; CDR3 protein: CASSVGVMGGQIPSF; CDR3 DNA: TGTGCCAGCAGCGTAGGAGTTATGGGGGGACAGATCCCTTCTTTT
V gene: TRBV9; D gene: NA; clone size: NA; J gene: TRBJ2-7; CDR3 protein: CASSRTYEQYF; CDR3 DNA: TGTGCCAGCAGCCGTACCTACGAGCAGTACTTC
V gene: TRBV12-3/TRBV12-4; D gene: TRBD1; clone size: once; J gene: TRBJ1-2; CDR3 protein: CASSDRAGYTF; CDR3 DNA: TGTGCCAGCAGTGACAGGGCTGGCTACACCTTC
V gene: TRBV5-4; D gene: NA; clone size: NA; J gene: TRBJ1-2; CDR3 protein: CASSGRDSDSGYTF; CDR3 DNA: TGTGCCAGCAGTGGCAGGGACTCCGACAGTGGCTACACCTTC
V gene: TRBV12-3/TRBV12-4; D gene: NA; clone size: NA; J gene: TRBJ2-7; CDR3 protein: CASSYTSGLEQYF; CDR3 DNA: TGTGCCAGCAGTTACACCTCAGGGTTAGAGCAGTACTTC
V gene: TRBV14; D gene: NA; clone size: NA; J gene: TRBJ1-6; CDR3 protein: CASSRGSFDSPLHF; CDR3 DNA: TGTGCCAGCAGCCGCGGGTCCTTCGATTCACCCCTCCACTTT
V gene: TRBV5-1; D gene: TRBD1; clone size: NA; J gene: TRBJ2-2; CDR3 protein: CASSHPGQGYGELFF; CDR3 DNA: TGCGCCAGCAGCCATCCGGGACAGGGATACGGGGAGCTGTTTTTT
V gene: TRBV2; D gene: NA; clone size: NA; J gene: TRBJ1-4; CDR3 protein: CASSDAPTGEKLFF; CDR3 DNA: TGTGCCAGCAGTGATGCCCCAACAGGGGAAAAACTGTTTTTT
V gene: TRBV28; D gene: TRBD1; clone size: NA; J gene: TRBJ1-5; CDR3 protein: CASTYRDRDYQPQHF; CDR3 DNA: TGTGCCAGCACCTACCGGGACAGGGACTATCAGCCCCAGCATTTT
V gene: TRBV28; D gene: TRBD1; clone size: once; J gene: TRBJ1-5; CDR3 protein: CASSLTGGGQPQHF; CDR3 DNA: TGTGCCAGCAGTTTAACAGGGGGCGGGCAGCCCCAGCATTTT
V gene: TRBV15; D gene: TRBD1; clone size: once; J gene: TRBJ2-5; CDR3 protein: CATSRDLTGGKETQYF; CDR3 DNA: TGTGCCACCAGCAGAGACTTGACAGGGGGCAAGGAGACCCAGTACTTC
V gene: TRBV4-3; D gene: TRBD2; clone size: NA; J gene: TRBJ2-3; CDR3 protein: CASSPGPPGGPDTQYF; CDR3 DNA: TGCGCCAGCAGCCCAGGACCCCCGGGAGGCCCAGATACGCAGTATTTT
V gene: TRBV11-2; D gene: TRBD1; clone size: NA; J gene: TRBJ2-7; CDR3 protein: CASSLAAGGFYGQYF; CDR3 DNA: TGTGCCAGCAGCTTAGCGGCAGGGGGATTCTACGGGCAGTACTTC
V gene: TRBV24-1; D gene: NA; clone size: NA; J gene: TRBJ1-2; CDR3 protein: CATSEGGGAGYTF; CDR3 DNA: TGTGCCACCAGTGAGGGGGGGGGAGCTGGCTACACCTTC
V gene: TRBV28; D gene: TRBD2; clone size: NA; J gene: TRBJ2-5; CDR3 protein: CASTQRGRDHIPRETQYF; CDR3 DNA: TGTGCCAGCACCCAACGGGGGAGGGATCATATACCGAGAGAGACCCAGTACTTC
V gene: TRBV4-1; D gene: NA; clone size: NA; J gene: TRBJ2-1; CDR3 protein: CASSQGQAAEQFF; CDR3 DNA: TGCGCCAGCAGCCAAGGACAGGCTGCTGAGCAGTTCTTC
V gene: TRBV5-5; D gene: TRBD1; clone size: NA; J gene: TRBJ2-2; CDR3 protein: CASIHRLMGQSNTGELFF; CDR3 DNA: TGTGCCAGCATCCATAGGTTAATGGGACAGTCGAACACCGGGGAGCTGTTTTTT
V gene: TRBV7-2; D gene: NA; clone size: NA; J gene: TRBJ2-7; CDR3 protein: CASSLRDSDYEQYF; CDR3 DNA: TGTGCCAGCAGCTTGCGGGACTCCGACTACGAGCAGTACTTC
V gene: TRBV7-9; D gene: NA; clone size: NA; J gene: TRBJ2-5; CDR3 protein: CASSYTGLKETQYF; CDR3 DNA: TGTGCCAGCAGCTATACCGGGTTGAAAGAGACCCAGTACTTC
V gene: TRBV19; D gene: TRBD2; clone size: NA; J gene: TRBJ2-7; CDR3 protein: CASSKRGGINEQYF; CDR3 DNA: TGTGCCAGTAGTAAGCGGGGGGGAATCAACGAGCAGTACTTC
V gene: TRBV29-1; D gene: TRBD1; clone size: NA; J gene: TRBJ2-7; CDR3 protein: CSVGTGVWTPYEQYF; CDR3 DNA: TGCAGCGTTGGGACAGGGGTCTGGACCCCTTACGAGCAGTACTTC
V gene: TRBV7-8; D gene: NA; clone size: NA; J gene: TRBJ1-6; CDR3 protein: CASSLFGGSSPLHF; CDR3 DNA: TGTGCCAGCAGCTTATTCGGGGGAAGTTCACCCCTCCACTTT
V gene: TRBV30; D gene: TRBD1; clone size: few; J gene: TRBJ1-6; CDR3 protein: CAWSVPGGDSPLHF; CDR3 DNA: TGTGCCTGGAGTGTACCAGGGGGCGATTCACCCCTCCACTTT
V gene: TRBV4-3; D gene: NA; clone size: NA; J gene: TRBJ1-4; CDR3 protein: CASSQDPHPNEKLFF; CDR3 DNA: TGCGCCAGCAGCCAAGATCCACACCCTAATGAAAAACTGTTTTTT
V gene: TRBV29-1; D gene: NA; clone size: NA; J gene: TRBJ2-5; CDR3 protein: CSVTIGETQYF; CDR3 DNA: TGCAGCGTGACTATCGGAGAGACCCAGTACTTC
V gene: TRBV3-1/TRBV3-2; D gene: NA; clone size: NA; J gene: TRBJ1-1; CDR3 protein: CASSSIHTEAFF; CDR3 DNA: TGTGCCAGCAGTTCCATTCACACTGAAGCTTTCTTT